A selection of T cell receptor beta chains follows, all from one sample in a study of blood T cell repertoires in COVID-19. Here immunoSEQ multiplex PCR was the method, and the copy in TCRdb shows in-frame clones only, minus some. Of over 200,000 clones detected, over 80% appear once; the ten largest clones hold around 27%. Material: peripheral blood. The receptors were sampled from a man in his forties or fifties with acute or convalescent COVID-19. Both conserved end residues are part of each CDR3. The D gene is left open where the match is weak. The listing skips clone size in some rows; elsewhere it reads once, few, many or a size class.

V: TRBV5-1
size: .
D: TRBD1
J: TRBJ2-1
CDR3: CASSLEGQGNEQFF
DNA: TGCGCCAGCAGCTTGGAGGGACAGGGAAATGAGCAGTTCTTC

V: TRBV9
size: few
D: TRBD2
J: TRBJ2-7
CDR3: CASSPRGAGDEQYF
DNA: TGTGCCAGCAGCCCGCGGGGGGCTGGGGACGAGCAGTACTTC

V: TRBV7-8
size: few
D: .
J: TRBJ2-5
CDR3: CASSLVLREWETQYF
DNA: TGTGCCAGCAGCTTAGTACTACGGGAATGGGAGACCCAGTACTTC

V: TRBV5-4
size: .
D: TRBD1
J: TRBJ1-2
CDR3: CASSTGTVNFYGYTF
DNA: TGTGCCAGCAGCACGGGGACAGTCAACTTCTATGGCTACACCTTC

V: TRBV10-3
size: .
D: TRBD1
J: TRBJ1-1
CDR3: CAIRTQGAGDTEAFF
DNA: TGTGCCATCAGAACACAGGGGGCCGGGGACACTGAAGCTTTCTTT

V: TRBV30
size: .
D: TRBD2
J: TRBJ2-3
CDR3: CAWAPGLGADTQYF
DNA: TGTGCCTGGGCGCCCGGACTAGGAGCAGATACGCAGTATTTT

V: TRBV30
size: once
D: .
J: TRBJ1-1
CDR3: CAWNSGQKAEAFF
DNA: TGTGCCTGGAACTCCGGACAGAAGGCTGAAGCTTTCTTT

V: TRBV3-1/TRBV3-2
size: .
D: .
J: TRBJ1-1
CDR3: CASSAGRGNTEAFF
DNA: TGTGCCAGCAGCGCAGGCAGGGGTAACACTGAAGCTTTCTTT

V: TRBV3-1/TRBV3-2
size: .
D: .
J: TRBJ1-2
CDR3: CASSPLRGSYGYTF
DNA: TGTGCCAGCAGCCCCCTCCGGGGAAGCTATGGCTACACCTTC

V: TRBV12-5
size: .
D: TRBD2
J: TRBJ2-2
CDR3: CASGFGALAANTGELFF
DNA: TGTGCTAGTGGTTTCGGGGCCCTAGCGGCAAACACCGGGGAGCTGTTTTTT

V: TRBV5-5
size: .
D: .
J: TRBJ1-3
CDR3: CASSLAGSVEGIGGNTIYF
DNA: TGTGCCAGCAGCTTGGCCGGGTCCGTGGAAGGAATTGGGGGAAACACCATATATTTT

V: TRBV7-2
size: .
D: .
J: TRBJ1-5
CDR3: CASSYSYRAGQPQHF
DNA: TGTGCCAGCAGCTACTCGTATCGGGCGGGCCAGCCCCAGCATTTT

V: TRBV6-6
size: .
D: .
J: TRBJ2-7
CDR3: CASSYSEKTTYEQYF
DNA: TGTGCCAGCAGTTACTCGGAGAAAACCACCTACGAGCAGTACTTC

V: TRBV19
size: once
D: TRBD1
J: TRBJ2-4
CDR3: CASRSGGINIQYF
DNA: TGTGCCAGTAGGTCAGGGGGTATAAACATTCAGTACTTC

V: TRBV2
size: .
D: .
J: TRBJ2-2
CDR3: CASSEAGQDTGELFF
DNA: TGTGCCAGCAGTGAAGCGGGACAAGACACCGGGGAGCTGTTTTTT

V: TRBV5-5
size: .
D: .
J: TRBJ1-2
CDR3: CASSRTRDYGYTF
DNA: TGTGCCAGCAGCAGAACACGGGACTATGGCTACACCTTC

V: TRBV11-2
size: .
D: .
J: TRBJ2-7
CDR3: CASSSQQWNYEQYF
DNA: TGTGCCAGCAGCTCCCAACAGTGGAACTACGAGCAGTACTTC

V: TRBV15
size: .
D: .
J: TRBJ2-1
CDR3: CATSRDGTPRGNEQFF
DNA: TGTGCCACCAGCAGAGATGGGACCCCAAGGGGGAATGAGCAGTTCTTC

V: TRBV6-6
size: .
D: .
J: TRBJ1-2
CDR3: CASSFLRDGYTF
DNA: TGTGCCAGCAGTTTCCTCAGGGATGGCTACACCTTC

V: TRBV29-1
size: .
D: .
J: TRBJ2-7
CDR3: CSGTDTSYEQYF
DNA: TGCAGCGGGACAGACACTTCCTACGAGCAGTACTTC

V: TRBV11-2
size: few
D: .
J: TRBJ2-3
CDR3: CASSREFKGTMNF
DNA: TGTGCCAGCAGCCGTGAGTTTAAGGGGACAATGAATTTT

V: TRBV28
size: .
D: TRBD2
J: TRBJ2-1
CDR3: CASSPRTSGRAWEQFF
DNA: TGTGCCAGCAGCCCTCGGACTAGCGGGAGGGCCTGGGAGCAGTTCTTC

V: TRBV5-5
size: .
D: TRBD2
J: TRBJ2-4
CDR3: CASSLVAGGGLAKNIQYF
DNA: TGTGCCAGCAGCTTAGTAGCGGGAGGCGGATTGGCCAAAAACATTCAGTACTTC

V: TRBV19
size: .
D: .
J: TRBJ1-5
CDR3: CASSIRQDHNQPQHF
DNA: TGTGCCAGTAGTATCAGACAGGACCACAATCAGCCCCAGCATTTT

V: TRBV5-8
size: .
D: .
J: TRBJ2-7
CDR3: CASSLVTLWRTGSYEQYF
DNA: TGTGCCAGCAGCTTGGTTACCCTGTGGCGGACTGGCTCCTACGAGCAGTACTTC

V: TRBV6-1
size: .
D: .
J: TRBJ1-2
CDR3: CASSDGQGTYGYTF
DNA: TGTGCCAGCAGTGATGGGCAGGGGACCTATGGCTACACCTTC

V: TRBV6-5
size: few
D: .
J: TRBJ2-4
CDR3: CADKTQAKNIQYF
DNA: TGTGCCGACAAGACACAGGCCAAAAACATTCAGTACTTC

V: TRBV3-1/TRBV3-2
size: .
D: .
J: TRBJ1-6
CDR3: CASSDTRSPLHF
DNA: TGTGCCAGCAGCGATACACGCTCACCCCTCCACTTT

V: TRBV7-8
size: .
D: .
J: TRBJ1-2
CDR3: CASAPHGVYGYTF
DNA: TGTGCCAGCGCCCCTCACGGAGTGTATGGCTACACCTTC

V: TRBV5-1
size: .
D: TRBD2
J: TRBJ2-7
CDR3: CASSLSGSGYEQYF
DNA: TGCGCCAGCAGCCTTAGCGGGAGTGGATACGAGCAGTACTTC

V: TRBV27
size: .
D: .
J: TRBJ2-3
CDR3: CASTPRLRTDTQYF
DNA: TGTGCCAGCACCCCACGACTTCGCACAGATACGCAGTATTTT

V: TRBV5-4
size: once
D: TRBD1
J: TRBJ1-6
CDR3: CASSLTGGNSPLHF
DNA: TGTGCCAGCAGCTTGACAGGGGGGAATTCACCCCTCCACTTT